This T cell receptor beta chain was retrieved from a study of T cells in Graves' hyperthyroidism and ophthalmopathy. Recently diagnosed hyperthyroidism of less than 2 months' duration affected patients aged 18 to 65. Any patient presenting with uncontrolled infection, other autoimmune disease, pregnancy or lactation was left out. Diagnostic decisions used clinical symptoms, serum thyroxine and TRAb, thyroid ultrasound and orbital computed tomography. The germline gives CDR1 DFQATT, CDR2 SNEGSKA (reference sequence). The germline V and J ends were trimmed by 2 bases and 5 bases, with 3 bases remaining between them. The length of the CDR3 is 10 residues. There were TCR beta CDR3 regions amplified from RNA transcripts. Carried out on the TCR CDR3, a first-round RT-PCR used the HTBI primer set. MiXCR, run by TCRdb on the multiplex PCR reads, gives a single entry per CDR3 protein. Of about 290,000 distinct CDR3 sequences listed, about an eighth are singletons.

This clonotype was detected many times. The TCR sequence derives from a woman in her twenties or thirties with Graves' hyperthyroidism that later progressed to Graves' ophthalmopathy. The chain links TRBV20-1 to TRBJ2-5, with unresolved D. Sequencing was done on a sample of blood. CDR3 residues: CSARLETQYF. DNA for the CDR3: TGCAGTGCTAGATTGGAGACCCAGTACTTC.